Following are 28 T cell receptor beta chains from one sample sequenced in a study of cytomegalovirus exposure and HLA in healthy donors. TCRdb keeps only in-frame clones here, not all; method: immunoSEQ multiplex PCR. The table includes about 140,000 clones, approximately 84% detected once. Sequencing was carried out using PBMCs. The receptors here all came from a woman younger than 45 in good health and CMV-seronegative.

The chain employs TRBV19 and TRBJ2-2, with 7 bases lining up with TRBD1. The germline V gene has CDR1 LNHDA and CDR2 SQIVND (reference sequence). V lost 5 bases, J lost 6 bases, and 6 bases stayed unmatched. This CDR3 contains 14 residues. The DNA of the CDR3 is TGTGCCAGTAGTTTTGCGGACAGGCCCGGGGAGCTGTTTTTT. As protein: CASSFADRPGELFF.

This chain links TRBV2 with TRBJ1-2, with unresolved D. Trimming stripped 10 bases from V and 4 bases from J, with 10 bases between. CDR3 length equals 11 residues. Germline V CDR1 and CDR2: SNHLY, FYNNEI. The CDR3 spells CANHRFYGYTF. CDR3 in DNA: TGTGCCAACCATCGGTTCTATGGCTACACCTTC.

This chain uses TRBV7-2 with TRBJ2-3, with 14 bases identical to TRBD2. Per germline, CDR1 SGHTA and CDR2 FQGNSA. Trimming removed 5 bases from V and 9 bases from J; junction bases left unmatched: 4. The CDR3 has 14 residues. The CDR3 DNA reads TGTGCCAGCAGCCCCGGGACTAGCGGGGGAACGCAGTATTTT. Translating gives CASSPGTSGGTQYF.

This clone was detected only once. The chain couples TRBV5-1 to TRBJ2-7; 7 bases line up with TRBD1. Losses at the gene ends were 4 bases for V and 5 bases for J; bases not matched to a gene: 9. The CDR3 has 14 residues. Germline V gene sequence: CDR1 SGHRS, CDR2 YFSETQ. The CDR3 here is CASSPDRTWNEQYF. The CDR3 nucleotides read TGCGCCAGCAGCCCGGACAGGACCTGGAACGAGCAGTACTTC.

The rearrangement joins TRBV27 to TRBJ2-1, with TRBD1 as a possible D gene (5 bases). CDR1 MNHEY and CDR2 SMNVEV come from the germline V gene (reference sequence). Trimming cost V 5 bases and J 4 bases, with 15 bases left between them. This CDR3 is 15 amino acids long. As DNA, the CDR3 is TGTGCCAGCAGTCCTAGGGGTGGACCTTACAATGAGCAGTTCTTC. Its protein is CASSPRGGPYNEQFF.

This clone has just a few counts. The chain couples TRBV5-4 to TRBJ1-2; TRBD1 agrees at 9 bases. The CDR3 runs to 15 residues. V dropped 1 base and J dropped 3; count of bases not matched to a gene: 4. From germline, CDR1 is SGHNT and CDR2 YYREEE (reference sequence). The CDR3 region is CASSLKQGADYGYTF. The CDR3 DNA reads TGTGCCAGCAGCTTGAAACAGGGGGCGGACTATGGCTACACCTTC.

The chain recombines TRBV4-1 with TRBJ2-2; weak D call: TRBD1 (5 bases). V was pared by 0 bases and J by 3 bases, with 17 bases between. The length of the CDR3 is 18 residues. Germline loops: CDR1 MGHRA, CDR2 YSYEKL. Here the CDR3 DNA reads TGCGCCAGCAGCCAAGAAATACAGGTCTTGGTTCACACCGGGGAGCTGTTTTTT. Protein: CASSQEIQVLVHTGELFF.

This chain connects TRBV7-8 to TRBJ2-7; 7 bases are shared with TRBD2. V shed 3 bases, J shed 4 bases, and the junction held 6 bases outside the gene matches. The CDR3 consists of 14 residues. Germline V lookup: CDR1 SGHVS, CDR2 FQNEAQ. CDR3 sequence reads: CASSFKRDLYEQYF. The CDR3 DNA follows: TGTGCCAGCAGCTTCAAGCGGGATCTATACGAGCAGTACTTC.

The chain joins TRBV6-5 to TRBJ1-4; TRBD1 agrees at 8 bases. V trimming: 2 bases; J trimming: 8 bases; junction bases outside the gene matches: 4. This CDR3 contains 14 residues. Germline CDR1 MNHEY, CDR2 SVGAGI. As DNA, the CDR3 is TGTGCCAGCAGTTACCGGGACAGGTCAGAAAAACTGTTTTTT. Translated, it gives CASSYRDRSEKLFF.

The chain employs TRBV2 and TRBJ2-3; 8 bases line up with TRBD2. Unmatched junction bases numbered 4, after V lost 7 bases and J lost 4 bases. CDR1 SNHLY and CDR2 FYNNEI come from the germline V gene. CDR3 length: 13 residues. DNA for the CDR3: TGTGCCAGCAACGGGGGGGAACCAGATACGCAGTATTTT. Translating it yields CASNGGEPDTQYF.

This clone was seen a few times. This chain connects TRBV9 to TRBJ1-1, with D possibly matching TRBD1 (5 bases). In germline, CDR1 is SGDLS, CDR2 YYNGEE. Trimming cost V 1 base and J 5 bases, with 15 bases left between them. The CDR3 has 15 amino acids. The CDR3 sequence is CASSVSGYGGTEAFF. The DNA for the CDR3 is TGTGCCAGCAGCGTATCGGGGTACGGGGGGACTGAAGCTTTCTTT.

The V and J genes are TRBV5-1 and TRBJ1-1; TRBD1 matches 7 bases. The CDR3 has 14 residues. CDR1 is SGHRS, CDR2 YFSETQ, per germline. V gave up 7 bases and J gave up 0 bases; unmatched junction bases: 6. This chain's CDR3 is CASQLTGLNTEAFF. For the CDR3, the DNA is TGCGCCAGCCAACTGACAGGGCTGAACACTGAAGCTTTCTTT.

This chain uses TRBV6-5 with TRBJ1-2, with D tentatively TRBD1 (5 bases). Germline lookup yields CDR1 MNHEY and CDR2 SVGAGI. V was cut by 7 bases and J by 4 bases, with 13 bases left in between. The CDR3 spans 13 residues. CDR3 protein: CASTPRATYGYTF. In DNA form, the CDR3 reads TGTGCCAGCACCCCCAGGGCGACCTATGGCTACACCTTC.

This clone turned up a few times. J is TRBJ2-7 and V is TRBV6-5; possibly TRBD1 for D (5 bases). V lost 10 bases, J lost 5 bases, and 15 bases lay in between. Germline CDR1 and CDR2: MNHEY and SVGAGI. This CDR3 has 12 amino acids. CDR3 DNA: TGTGCCACCCTGGGGCCTCCTCACGAGCAGTACTTC. This codes for CATLGPPHEQYF.

The chain combines TRBV5-4 with TRBJ1-2, with TRBD1 matching over 11 bases. V lost 0 bases to trimming and J lost 6 bases; unmatched junction nucleotides: 10. The CDR3 has 17 amino acids. Germline lookup yields CDR1 SGHNT and CDR2 YYREEE (reference sequence). This chain's CDR3 is CASSLAPGQGVFNGYTF. CDR3 bases: TGTGCCAGCAGCTTGGCCCCGGGACAGGGGGTCTTTAATGGCTACACCTTC.

J is TRBJ1-2 and V is TRBV11-2; D is perhaps TRBD1 (6 bases). The CDR3 has 16 amino acids. Germline assignment: CDR1 SGHAT and CDR2 FQNNGV. Trimming shortened V by 1 base and J by 4 bases, and 16 bases separated the two germline ends. CDR3 region: CASSLVGSGALYGYTF. In DNA form, the CDR3 reads TGTGCCAGCAGCTTAGTCGGTTCAGGGGCGCTCTATGGCTACACCTTC.

V gene TRBV7-2 combines with J gene TRBJ1-2; possibly TRBD1 for D (6 bases). V was trimmed by 3 bases and J by 4 bases, leaving 12 bases between them. Germline loops: CDR1 SGHTA, CDR2 FQGNSA. The CDR3 extends over 14 amino acids. DNA of the CDR3: TGTGCCAGCAGCTTCGGGGGGCCTGGCTATGGCTACACCTTC. It yields the protein CASSFGGPGYGYTF.

This clone was recorded only once. The chain combines TRBV4-2 with TRBJ1-4, with 8 bases aligning to TRBD1. This CDR3 region has 15 residues. The V gene end was trimmed by 4 bases and the J gene end by 7 bases; junction bases not matched to a gene: 8. Germline V gene lookup returns CDR1 LGHNA and CDR2 YNFKEQ. Here the CDR3 reads CASSPGQGAGEKLFF. CDR3 sequence (DNA): TGTGCCAGCAGCCCCGGCCAGGGGGCCGGTGAAAAACTGTTTTTT.

The V and J genes are TRBV5-1 and TRBJ2-7, with TRBD1 matching 8 bases. V dropped 4 bases and J dropped 6; count of bases not matched to a gene: 9. The CDR3 loop spans 14 amino acids. Germline values: CDR1 SGHRS, CDR2 YFSETQ. CDR3 sequence: CASSPLDRGGEQYF. In DNA, the CDR3 is TGCGCCAGCAGCCCACTCGACAGGGGTGGCGAGCAGTACTTC.

The chain combines TRBV19 with TRBJ1-1; D possibly corresponds to TRBD1 (5 bases). Germline-derived CDR1 and CDR2 are LNHDA and SQIVND (reference sequence). This CDR3 has 17 amino acids. The ends were cut back, 5 bases at V and 0 bases at J, with 19 bases in the middle. CDR3 residues: CASSPSQGRRMNTEAFF. For the CDR3, the DNA is TGTGCCAGTAGTCCCAGTCAGGGTCGGAGAATGAACACTGAAGCTTTCTTT.

The chain combines TRBV7-9 with TRBJ2-1, with TRBD2 identical over 12 bases. The CDR3 contains 15 residues. Per the germline V gene, CDR1 is SEHNR and CDR2 is FQNEAQ (reference sequence). V dropped 2 bases and J dropped 5; count of bases not matched to a gene: 1. CDR3 bases: TGTGCCAGCAGCTTATGGACTAGCGGGAACAATGAGCAGTTCTTC. It is translated as CASSLWTSGNNEQFF.

The chain has TRBV7-3 and TRBJ2-1; the D gene is possibly TRBD2 (5 bases). The CDR3 totals 16 residues. Germline V CDR1 and CDR2: SGHTA, FQGTGA. Trimming cost V 4 bases and J 2 bases, with 15 bases left between them. Written as DNA, the CDR3 is TGTGCCAGCAGCTCCGGTGGACGGCGGGCCTACAATGAGCAGTTCTTC. Its translation is CASSSGGRRAYNEQFF.

This clone appeared a single time. CDR3 nucleotides: TGTGCCAGCAGCTTCACCCAGAGGGATCAGCCCCAGCATTTT. It encodes CASSFTQRDQPQHF. This chain connects TRBV7-2 to TRBJ1-5; D is unclear. V lost 3 bases and J 5 bases, leaving 11 bases between the germline ends. The germline V gene encodes CDR1 SGHTA and CDR2 FQGNSA. The CDR3 has 14 amino acids.

This clone was picked up many times. The chain is built from TRBV2 and TRBJ2-7, with TRBD1 identical over 7 bases. V lost 7 bases to trimming and J lost 6 bases; unmatched junction nucleotides: 12. Germline CDR1 SNHLY, CDR2 FYNNEI. This CDR3 is 14 amino acids long. The CDR3 DNA sequence: TGTGCCAGCACCTACGAACAGGGGAAAGGCGAGCAGTACTTC. Protein sequence: CASTYEQGKGEQYF.

The chain carries TRBV12-2 and TRBJ1-1; TRBD1, the table's D call, was not compared with the DNA. TRBV12-2 is assigned pseudogene status. The CDR3 runs 12 residues. The CDR3 sequence: CASRLRTGAAFF. CDR3 sequence (DNA): TGTGCAAGTCGCTTACGGACAGGGGCAGCTTTCTTT.

J is TRBJ1-1 and V is TRBV6-1; D not resolved. Germline lookup yields CDR1 MNHNS and CDR2 SASEGT. The V end lost 6 bases, the J end lost 0 bases, and 8 bases lay between the germline ends. The CDR3 totals 13 residues. The CDR3 sequence is CASSLQMNTEAFF. In DNA form, the CDR3 reads TGTGCCAGCAGCCTCCAGATGAACACTGAAGCTTTCTTT.

Only one count was recorded for this clone. J is TRBJ1-2 and V is TRBV5-1; 8 nucleotides match TRBD1. The CDR3 spans 14 residues. Trimming cost V 0 bases and J 2 bases; bases outside gene matches: 0. The V gene's germline CDR1 is SGHRS and CDR2 YFSETQ. The CDR3, as DNA: TGCGCCAGCAGCTTGGGGGACAGGAACTATGGCTACACCTTC. This codes for CASSLGDRNYGYTF.

The chain employs TRBV5-4 and TRBJ1-2, with D maybe TRBD1 (5 bases). The V end lost 6 bases, the J end lost 4 bases, and 19 bases lay between the germline ends. Germline V gene data show CDR1 as SGHNT and CDR2 as YYREEE (reference sequence). The CDR3 is 15 amino acids. CDR3 region: CASNPRETAGYGYTF. CDR3 nucleotide sequence: TGTGCCAGCAACCCCCGGGAGACAGCTGGCTATGGCTACACCTTC.